These 20 T cell receptor beta chains came from one sample sequenced in a study of T cell changes during pregnancy in multiple sclerosis. Libraries were prepared by immunoSEQ multiplex PCR; TCRdb keeps only in-frame clonotypes and omits some of them. The sample lists roughly 58,000 clones, under 95% occurring once. The sequencing used CD8+ T cells from peripheral blood mononuclear cells, collected in the third trimester of pregnancy. The receptors shown here come from a female donor with multiple sclerosis, enrolled in a pregnancy study.

J is TRBJ2-1 and V is TRBV7-9, with D tentatively TRBD1 (5 bases). V lost 4 bases and J lost 9, with 16 bases in between. This CDR3 region has 14 residues. Per the germline V gene, CDR1 is SEHNR and CDR2 is FQNEAQ (reference sequence). The CDR3 loop reads CASSSGAGRSEQFF. CDR3 in DNA: TGTGCCAGCAGCTCGGGCGCAGGGCGGAGTGAGCAGTTCTTC.

The J gene is TRBJ1-1, the V gene TRBV6-1; D may be TRBD1 (5 bases). Deletions cut 5 bases from V and 0 bases from J, with 13 bases between. The germline CDR1 and CDR2 sequences are MNHNS and SASEGT. This CDR3 comprises 15 residues. This CDR3 is CASSLTGYMNTEAFF. Here the CDR3 DNA reads TGTGCCAGCAGTCTTACAGGATATATGAACACTGAAGCTTTCTTT.

V gene TRBV6-5 combines with J gene TRBJ2-5; TRBD2 agrees at 7 bases. The CDR3 totals 12 residues. Germline V gives CDR1 MNHEY, CDR2 SVGAGI. J gave up 7 bases and V 6 bases, and 5 bases lay outside the gene matches. In DNA, the CDR3 is TGTGCCAGCAGGGAGAGCGGGGCGACCCAGTACTTC. The encoded protein is CASRESGATQYF.

The chain joins TRBV2 to TRBJ1-3, with D tentatively TRBD1 (6 bases). V was pared by 8 bases and J by 0 bases, with 14 bases between. Germline CDR1 is SNHLY and CDR2 is FYNNEI. The CDR3 has 15 amino acids. The CDR3 sequence is CASPSGGLSGNTIYF. CDR3 nucleotides: TGTGCCAGCCCCTCGGGGGGGCTCTCTGGAAACACCATATATTTT.

This clone has just one count. The chain joins TRBV4-1 to TRBJ1-1, with a tentative D call TRBD1 (5 bases). The CDR3 consists of 14 residues. Germline loops: CDR1 MGHRA, CDR2 YSYEKL. Trimming took 0 bases from V and 2 from J, leaving 7 bases between them. Here the CDR3 DNA reads TGCGCCAGCAGCCAAGAGGGGACTAACACTGAAGCTTTCTTT. Encoded protein: CASSQEGTNTEAFF.

The V call is TRBV4-1, the J call TRBJ2-2, with TRBD1 matching over 9 bases. Germline lookup yields CDR1 MGHRA and CDR2 YSYEKL. The CDR3 length is 16 residues. The V and J ends lost 3 bases and 4 bases, in that order; junction bases with no gene match: 6. CDR3 amino acids: CASSQRTGVRTGELFF. CDR3 coding DNA: TGCGCCAGCAGCCAGAGGACAGGGGTTCGCACCGGGGAGCTGTTTTTT.

The chain uses TRBV9 and TRBJ2-5, with D perhaps matching TRBD2 (5 bases). CDR1 is SGDLS and CDR2 is YYNGEE in the germline V gene. V was cut by 5 bases and J by 5 bases, with 10 bases left in between. The CDR3 is 12 residues long. CDR3 loop: CASSDWEETQYF. Written as DNA, the CDR3 is TGTGCCAGCAGTGACTGGGAGGAGACCCAGTACTTC.

The genes are TRBV9 and TRBJ1-4; the D gene is possibly TRBD1 (6 bases). Germline V lookup: CDR1 SGDLS, CDR2 YYNGEE. CDR3 length: 15 amino acids. V lost 3 bases and J lost 8, with 17 bases in between. The CDR3 loop is CASSGWTVDGEKLFF. In DNA form, the CDR3 reads TGTGCCAGCAGCGGGTGGACAGTAGACGGGGAAAAACTGTTTTTT.

The genes are TRBV9 and TRBJ2-3, with TRBD2 matching 7 bases. Germline lookup yields CDR1 SGDLS and CDR2 YYNGEE. V lost 3 bases and J lost 0; bases outside the gene matches: 16. The CDR3 totals 19 residues. This chain's CDR3 is CASSAFDGTSDTSTDTQYF. For the CDR3, the DNA is TGTGCCAGCAGCGCATTTGACGGAACTAGCGATACTAGCACAGATACGCAGTATTTT. The variable domain in full, with the rest retrieved from reference TRBV9 and TRBJ2-3, is DSGVTQTPKHLITATGQRVTLRCSPRSGDLSVYWYQQSLDQGLQFLIQYYNGEERAKGNILERFSAQQFPDLHSELNLSSLELGDSALYFCASSAFDGTSDTSTDTQYFGPGTRLTVL.

V gene TRBV5-6 combines with J gene TRBJ2-7; TRBD2 might be the D (6 bases). Trimming removed 2 bases at V and 4 bases at J, with 10 bases between. The CDR3 totals 13 residues. Germline loops: CDR1 SGHDT, CDR2 YYEEEE. The CDR3 bases are TGTGCCAGCAGCTTCCAGGACTATTACGAGCAGTACTTC. Translation gives CASSFQDYYEQYF. Using reference TRBV5-6 and TRBJ2-7 for the parts outside the CDR3, the full variable domain is DAGVTQSPTHLIKTRGQQVTLRCSPKSGHDTVSWYQQALGQGPQFIFQYYEEEERQRGNFPDRFSGHQFPNYSSELNVNALLLGDSALYLCASSFQDYYEQYFGPGTRLTVT.

This clone was counted only a few times. The J gene is TRBJ2-1, the V gene TRBV9; 7 positions match TRBD2. The CDR3 covers 16 residues. Germline CDR1 reads SGDLS; CDR2 reads YYNGEE. Losses at the gene ends were 0 bases for V and 6 bases for J; bases not matched to a gene: 9. The CDR3 coding sequence is TGTGCCAGCAGCGTAGCTATGGGAGGGTTGTTCAATGAGCAGTTCTTC. Protein: CASSVAMGGLFNEQFF.

The rearrangement links TRBV5-4 to TRBJ1-5, with D hard to call. The length of the CDR3 is 15 residues. Germline V gene data show CDR1 as SGHNT and CDR2 as YYREEE (reference sequence). The ends were cut back, 0 bases at V and 0 bases at J, with 7 bases in the middle. This CDR3 reads CASSLGGYSNQPQHF. In nucleotides, the CDR3 is TGTGCCAGCAGCTTGGGCGGTTATAGCAATCAGCCCCAGCATTTT.

This chain links TRBV13 with TRBJ2-7; D is perhaps TRBD1 (6 bases). Trimming pared 5 bases from V and 2 bases from J, leaving 16 bases between. This CDR3 is 15 amino acids long. In germline, CDR1 is PRHDT, CDR2 FYEKMQ (reference sequence). CDR3 sequence (DNA): TGTGCCAGCAGCGCCACAGGGACGTCCACCTACGAGCAGTACTTC. Translated, it gives CASSATGTSTYEQYF. Filled out from reference TRBV13 and TRBJ2-7, the complete variable domain reads AAGVIQSPRHLIKEKRETATLKCYPIPRHDTVYWYQQGPGQDPQFLISFYEKMQSDKGSIPDRFSAQQFSDYHSELNMSSLELGDSALYFCASSATGTSTYEQYFGPGTRLTVT.

The V gene is TRBV27, the J gene TRBJ2-1; TRBD1 matches at 7 bases. Germline loops: CDR1 MNHEY, CDR2 SMNVEV (reference sequence). With 4 bases clipped from V and 14 bases from J, the junction kept 14 bases outside the gene matches. The CDR3 runs 14 residues. For the CDR3, the DNA is TGTGCCAGCAGTTCGCTCCACCCGGACAGGTTAGAGTTCTTC. Protein product: CASSSLHPDRLEFF.

The chain uses TRBV4-1 and TRBJ2-2; 11 nucleotides agree with TRBD2. The trim removed 2 bases at V and 4 bases at J, leaving 9 bases unmatched. The CDR3 runs 18 residues. The germline CDR1 and CDR2 sequences are MGHRA and YSYEKL. CDR3 coding DNA: TGCGCCAGCAGCCAACCTTTAGCGGGAGGGCCCCCCACCGGGGAGCTGTTTTTT. Residues: CASSQPLAGGPPTGELFF.

The V and J genes are TRBV10-3 and TRBJ1-2, with D possibly matching TRBD1 (6 bases). CDR1 and CDR2 (germline): ENHRY, SYGVKD. V was cut by 0 bases and J by 4 bases, with 12 bases left in between. CDR3 length equals 15 residues. This chain's CDR3 is CAISESRDNVYGYTF. CDR3 nucleotides: TGTGCCATCAGTGAGTCTCGGGACAACGTCTATGGCTACACCTTC.

The rearrangement joins TRBV4-1 to TRBJ1-2; 7 nucleotides agree with TRBD1. J lost 4 bases, V lost 1 base, and 6 bases had no gene match. This CDR3 region has 15 residues. CDR1 is MGHRA, CDR2 YSYEKL, per germline. CDR3 sequence reads: CASSQGIGTAYGYTF. In nucleotides, the CDR3 is TGCGCCAGCAGCCAAGGGATTGGGACAGCCTATGGCTACACCTTC.

The chain combines TRBV10-3 with TRBJ1-4, with D perhaps TRBD1 (6 bases). Per the germline V gene, CDR1 is ENHRY and CDR2 is SYGVKD. Trimming pared 6 bases from V and 3 bases from J, leaving 14 bases between. This CDR3 is built from 15 residues. CDR3 sequence (DNA): TGTGCCATCAGGCTCGTGGGGGGGCCTAATGAAAAACTGTTTTTT. Amino acid sequence: CAIRLVGGPNEKLFF.

The chain has TRBV7-9 and TRBJ2-5; the D gene is possibly TRBD2 (5 bases). V was pared by 1 base and J by 5 bases, with 17 bases between. CDR1 is SEHNR and CDR2 is FQNEAQ in the germline V gene (reference sequence). The CDR3 has 16 residues. CDR3 nucleotide sequence: TGTGCCAGCAGCTTAGATGACACGGTCCGAGGGGAGACCCAGTACTTC. Its protein product is CASSLDDTVRGETQYF. The whole variable domain, filled in from reference TRBV7-9 and TRBJ2-5, reads DTGVSQNPRHKITKRGQNVTFRCDPISEHNRLYWYRQTLGQGPEFLTYFQNEAQLEKSRLLSDRFSAERPKGSFSTLEIQRTEQGDSAMYLCASSLDDTVRGETQYFGPGTRLLVL.

V is TRBV5-6 and J is TRBJ2-1; 7 bases fit TRBD2. The CDR3 runs to 13 residues. V was clipped by 7 bases and J by 16 bases; unmatched bases: 17. Germline CDR1 reads SGHDT; CDR2 reads YYEEEE. DNA for the CDR3: TGTGCCAGCCGGACTGAAGGGAGGGATGGTGGATTCTTC. Translated: CASRTEGRDGGFF.